The sequence of this T cell receptor (beta chain) was determined in a study of post-analysis software for immune sequencing data. As for the study in general: Recorded subtypes: relapsing-remitting, secondary progressive, progressive-relapsing; some patients unannotated. Study-wide results and caveats: Controls had lower frequencies than patients of a few TRBV segments, which included TRBV5-6, TRBV5-1 and TRBV20-1.

TCR beta cDNA libraries included unique molecular identifiers. TCRdb re-called the PCR reads with MiXCR, one entry per CDR3 protein. The table lists fewer than 900,000 distinct CDR3 sequences, just over 45% of them singletons. On this clonotype: Its specificity is unknown.

Germline values: CDR1 SEHNR, CDR2 FQNEAQ (reference sequence). CDR3 length: 17 residues. With 8 bases clipped from V and 2 bases from J, the junction kept 14 bases outside the gene matches. Sequences were obtained from blood. The J gene is TRBJ2-7, the V gene TRBV7-9, with 11 bases aligning to TRBD1. The receptor comes from a girl aged 10 to 17 with multiple sclerosis. For the CDR3, the DNA is TGTGCCAGCTACCGGACAGGGGGCGGGTACGGAACCTACGAGCAGTACTTC. Translation gives CASYRTGGGYGTYEQYF.